What follows are 31 T cell receptor beta chains derived from one specimen sequenced in a study of T cell responses to AZD1222 COVID-19 vaccine. Measured with immunoSEQ multiplex PCR; TCRdb has only the in-frame clones, and not every one. The sample comprises about 120,000 clones, over 75% of which are singletons, and roughly 3.6% rests with the top ten. The material was peripheral blood, obtained on day 0 of AZD1222 vaccination. These receptors were taken from an adult in good health.

The chain is built from TRBV2 and TRBJ1-2, with 9 nucleotides matching TRBD1. With V trimmed by 6 bases and J by 2 bases, 19 bases remained unmatched. The CDR3 extends over 19 amino acids. The germline CDR1 and CDR2 sequences are SNHLY and FYNNEI. The CDR3 loop is CASRIAPGQGGRGNYGYTF. CDR3 DNA sequence: TGTGCCAGCAGGATTGCACCGGGACAGGGAGGAAGGGGGAACTATGGCTACACCTTC.

This clone was picked up many times. The V call is TRBV9, the J call TRBJ1-6, with 7 bases fitting TRBD1. Germline V lookup: CDR1 SGDLS, CDR2 YYNGEE. Trimming took 4 bases from V and 7 from J; bases not matched to a gene: 5. CDR3 size: 14 residues. The chain's CDR3 is CASSLGTDNSPLHF. The CDR3 coding sequence is TGTGCCAGCAGCCTAGGGACAGACAATTCACCCCTCCACTTT.

DNA for the CDR3: TGTGCCAGCAGCCCTACCCATCCTTGGACAGGGGGGAAAGGCTACACCTTC. Translation: CASSPTHPWTGGKGYTF. V usage is TRBV27 and J usage is TRBJ1-2, with TRBD1 matching 10 bases. The CDR3 extends over 17 amino acids. Losses at the gene ends were 6 bases for V and 8 bases for J; bases not matched to a gene: 18. The germline V gene has CDR1 MNHEY and CDR2 SMNVEV (reference sequence).

The genes are TRBV15 and TRBJ1-1; D not resolved. Trimming removed 5 bases from V and 1 base from J, with 11 bases in between. The CDR3 is made up of 14 amino acids. Germline V CDR1 and CDR2: LNHNV, YYDKDF (reference sequence). CDR3 region: CATSGRRGNTEAFF. The CDR3 DNA is TGTGCCACCAGCGGACGACGGGGGAACACTGAAGCTTTCTTT.

The chain combines TRBV12-3 or TRBV12-4 with TRBJ1-1; no reliable D call. V lost 2 bases and J lost 8, with 6 bases in between. The CDR3 totals 11 residues. CDR3: CASSLFAEAFF. CDR3 nucleotide sequence: TGTGCCAGCAGTTTATTCGCGGAAGCTTTCTTT.

The V call is TRBV9, the J call TRBJ2-2, with D hard to call. V dropped 0 bases and J dropped 3 bases, with 6 bases sitting between them. The CDR3 contains 14 residues. The V gene's germline CDR1 is SGDLS and CDR2 YYNGEE. The CDR3 protein is CASSVVDDTGELFF. CDR3 bases: TGTGCCAGCAGCGTAGTTGACGACACCGGGGAGCTGTTTTTT. Using reference TRBV9 and TRBJ2-2 for the parts outside the CDR3, the full variable domain is DSGVTQTPKHLITATGQRVTLRCSPRSGDLSVYWYQQSLDQGLQFLIQYYNGEERAKGNILERFSAQQFPDLHSELNLSSLELGDSALYFCASSVVDDTGELFFGEGSRLTVL.

The rearrangement joins TRBV5-1 to TRBJ2-1, with D possibly matching TRBD1 (7 bases). The CDR3 is made up of 14 amino acids. The V end was cut by 0 bases, the J end by 9 bases, with 13 bases between. Germline V lookup: CDR1 SGHRS, CDR2 YFSETQ. This CDR3 reads CASSLGQGGREQFF. CDR3 sequence (DNA): TGCGCCAGCAGCTTGGGTCAGGGGGGTCGTGAGCAGTTCTTC. Supplemented by reference TRBV5-1 and TRBJ2-1, the full variable domain reads KAGVTQTPRYLIKTRGQQVTLSCSPISGHRSVSWYQQTPGQGLQFLFEYFSETQRNKGNFPGRFSGRQFSNSRSEMNVSTLELGDSALYLCASSLGQGGREQFFGPGTRLTVL.

J is TRBJ1-5 and V is TRBV6-2 or TRBV6-3; tentatively, D is TRBD1 (5 bases). CDR3 length equals 14 residues. Germline V gene data show CDR1 as MNHEY and CDR2 as SVGEGT. Trimming removed 0 bases at V and 4 bases at J, with 7 bases between. This CDR3 is CASSYSSGNQPQHF. CDR3 DNA sequence: TGTGCCAGCAGTTACTCTTCAGGGAATCAGCCCCAGCATTTT.

The rearrangement links TRBV10-3 to TRBJ1-2; 9 nucleotides line up with TRBD1. The CDR3 extends over 12 amino acids. The ends lost 10 bases at V and 2 bases at J; junction bases unmatched: 2. CDR1 is ENHRY, CDR2 SYGVKD, per germline. The CDR3 region has the DNA TGTGCCAGTGGACAGGGGAACTATGGCTACACCTTC. Translating gives CASGQGNYGYTF.

The V and J genes are TRBV12-5 and TRBJ2-3, with D perhaps matching TRBD1 (5 bases). Germline V CDR1 and CDR2: LGHNT, FRNRAP. Trimming took off 6 bases at V and 10 bases at J, with 14 bases between the two ends. The CDR3 extends over 12 amino acids. The CDR3 is CASGWGPLAQYF. CDR3 in DNA: TGTGCTAGTGGCTGGGGCCCCTTGGCGCAGTATTTT.

The genes are TRBV19 and TRBJ1-4; possible D gene TRBD1, 5 bases. The CDR3 contains 14 residues. The V end lost 3 bases, the J end lost 5 bases, and 10 bases lay between the germline ends. Germline assignment: CDR1 LNHDA and CDR2 SQIVND (reference sequence). CDR3 DNA: TGTGCCAGTAGTATGGTGACAGTCAATGAAAAACTGTTTTTT. Translating gives CASSMVTVNEKLFF. The full variable domain, rest sourced from reference TRBV19 and TRBJ1-4, is DGGITQSPKYLFRKEGQNVTLSCEQNLNHDAMYWYRQDPGQGLRLIYYSQIVNDFQKGDIAEGYSVSREKKESFPLTVTSAQKNPTAFYLCASSMVTVNEKLFFGSGTQLSVL.

The V and J genes are TRBV10-3 and TRBJ2-5; TRBD1 matches 12 bases. Germline V gene lookup returns CDR1 ENHRY and CDR2 SYGVKD. Losses at the gene ends were 9 bases for V and 3 bases for J; bases not matched to a gene: 5. The CDR3 contains 14 residues. The CDR3 DNA reads as TGTGCCATTAGGGGACAGGGGGCTGAAGAGACCCAGTACTTC. It translates to CAIRGQGAEETQYF.

The chain links TRBV18 to TRBJ1-5, with 8 bases matching TRBD1. The germline gives CDR1 KGHSH, CDR2 LQKENI. V dropped 4 bases and J dropped 0; count of bases not matched to a gene: 8. The CDR3 consists of 17 residues. This CDR3 reads CASSLFDRGHSNQPQHF. The CDR3 nucleotides read TGTGCCAGCTCACTCTTCGACAGGGGACATAGCAATCAGCCCCAGCATTTT.

The V call is TRBV13, the J call TRBJ2-7; D not resolved. The V end lost 5 bases, the J end lost 7 bases, and 15 bases lay between the germline ends. Germline V lookup: CDR1 PRHDT, CDR2 FYEKMQ (reference sequence). CDR3 size: 13 residues. This chain's CDR3 is CASSPIAGWEQYF. The CDR3 DNA follows: TGTGCCAGCAGCCCCATAGCAGGCTGGGAGCAGTACTTC.

This clone came up a few times. The chain joins TRBV13 to TRBJ2-7; a weak D match, TRBD1 (5 bases). The CDR3 extends over 14 amino acids. The V and J ends lost 4 bases and 2 bases respectively, with 12 bases between them. From germline, CDR1 is PRHDT and CDR2 FYEKMQ (reference sequence). The CDR3, as DNA: TGTGCCAGCAGCTCAACCGACAGAACCTACGAGCAGTACTTC. Translating it yields CASSSTDRTYEQYF. The whole variable domain, filled in from reference TRBV13 and TRBJ2-7, reads AAGVIQSPRHLIKEKRETATLKCYPIPRHDTVYWYQQGPGQDPQFLISFYEKMQSDKGSIPDRFSAQQFSDYHSELNMSSLELGDSALYFCASSSTDRTYEQYFGPGTRLTVT.

The chain carries TRBV5-1 and TRBJ2-5; 12 nucleotides line up with TRBD2. The V and J ends lost 5 bases and 2 bases, in that order; junction bases with no gene match: 4. CDR3 length equals 15 residues. Germline assignment: CDR1 SGHRS and CDR2 YFSETQ. In DNA form, the CDR3 reads TGCGCCAGCAGAACCGGACTAGCGGGACAAGAGACCCAGTACTTC. This encodes CASRTGLAGQETQYF.

This clone was detected only once. The chain joins TRBV24-1 to TRBJ1-4; no reliable D call. The CDR3 loop spans 13 amino acids. The germline CDR1 and CDR2 sequences are KGHDR and SFDVKD. V was clipped by 3 bases and J by 2 bases, with 3 bases between them. CDR3 coding DNA: TGTGCCACCAGTGATGCGACTAATGAAAAACTGTTTTTT. It yields the protein CATSDATNEKLFF.

The chain joins TRBV9 to TRBJ2-2, with 7 nucleotides matching TRBD1. Germline CDR1 and CDR2: SGDLS and YYNGEE. V was clipped by 1 base and J by 0 bases; unmatched bases: 6. The CDR3 covers 17 residues. This chain's CDR3 is CASSVIPQGANTGELFF. The CDR3, as DNA: TGTGCCAGCAGCGTAATTCCCCAGGGGGCGAACACCGGGGAGCTGTTTTTT. Full variable domain (rest looked up from reference TRBV9 and TRBJ2-2): DSGVTQTPKHLITATGQRVTLRCSPRSGDLSVYWYQQSLDQGLQFLIQYYNGEERAKGNILERFSAQQFPDLHSELNLSSLELGDSALYFCASSVIPQGANTGELFFGEGSRLTVL.

The rearrangement uses TRBV7-9 and TRBJ1-5; unclear D gene. The CDR3 contains 12 residues. In germline, CDR1 is SEHNR, CDR2 FQNEAQ (reference sequence). V was cut by 0 bases and J by 8 bases, with 5 bases left in between. In DNA, the CDR3 is TGTGCCAGCAGCTTAGCAGGGAAGCCCCAGCATTTT. Protein product: CASSLAGKPQHF.

CDR3 DNA sequence: TGTGCCACCAGTGATGATCAGGGGGATCAAGCTTTCTTT. This sequence encodes CATSDDQGDQAFF. The chain recombines TRBV24-1 with TRBJ1-1; 7 nucleotides line up with TRBD1. The germline V gene encodes CDR1 KGHDR and CDR2 SFDVKD. The CDR3 is made up of 13 amino acids. V lost 3 bases, J lost 9 bases, and 6 bases stayed unmatched.

The chain links TRBV12-5 to TRBJ1-4, with D perhaps matching TRBD1 (6 bases). The ends were cut back, 7 bases at V and 14 bases at J, with 20 bases in the middle. There are 13 residues in the CDR3. Germline V lookup: CDR1 LGHNT, CDR2 FRNRAP. The CDR3 nucleotides are TGTGCTAGTGCCCCGGGGGCTGACAGGCGGCTGTTTTTT. Residues: CASAPGADRRLFF.

The chain is built from TRBV5-6 and TRBJ1-2; 7 nucleotides line up with TRBD1. The junction had 8 bases not matched to a gene; V was cut back by 4 bases and J by 5 bases. Per germline, CDR1 SGHDT and CDR2 YYEEEE. The CDR3 is 14 residues long. CDR3 bases: TGTGCCAGCAGCCCACTGGGACAGTTATATGGCTACACCTTC. It yields the protein CASSPLGQLYGYTF.

This clone was found once. This chain links TRBV10-3 with TRBJ1-6, with 11 positions matching TRBD1. The CDR3 runs 14 residues. Trimming removed 7 bases from V and 10 bases from J; junction bases left unmatched: 6. Germline CDR1 and CDR2: ENHRY and SYGVKD. CDR3 DNA: TGTGCCATCAAACCGGGACAGGGGGAGTCACCCCTCCACTTT. Translated, it gives CAIKPGQGESPLHF.

The chain links TRBV9 to TRBJ1-1; a possible D gene is TRBD1 (6 bases). This CDR3 region has 16 residues. Germline V CDR1 and CDR2: SGDLS, YYNGEE. V gave up 3 bases and J gave up 3 bases, with 18 bases separating them. CDR3 sequence: CASSGPSGAADTEAFF. CDR3 in DNA: TGTGCCAGCAGCGGACCCTCAGGGGCGGCTGACACTGAAGCTTTCTTT.

V usage is TRBV5-4 and J usage is TRBJ2-1, with TRBD1 as a possible D gene (6 bases). With 1 base removed from V and 10 bases from J, the gap between germline ends came to 12 bases. Per germline, CDR1 SGHNT and CDR2 YYREEE (reference sequence). CDR3 length: 13 residues. The CDR3 sequence is CASSLSVDREQFF. CDR3 DNA: TGTGCCAGCAGCTTGAGTGTGGACAGAGAGCAGTTCTTC.

V usage is TRBV11-2 and J usage is TRBJ1-1, with 9 nucleotides matching TRBD1. Trimming took 5 bases from V and 4 from J; bases not matched to a gene: 11. From germline, CDR1 is SGHAT and CDR2 FQNNGV. The length of the CDR3 is 16 residues. The CDR3 is CASSQITGGVGTEAFF. The CDR3 DNA follows: TGTGCCAGCAGCCAAATAACAGGGGGCGTTGGCACTGAAGCTTTCTTT.

V and J are TRBV7-8 and TRBJ1-4; D remains unclear. V lost 1 base and J lost 7, with 4 bases in between. CDR3 length: 12 residues. The germline V gene encodes CDR1 SGHVS and CDR2 FQNEAQ. CDR3 loop: CASSLGAEKLFF. DNA for the CDR3: TGTGCCAGCAGCTTAGGAGCTGAAAAACTGTTTTTT.

The chain uses TRBV6-2 or TRBV6-3 and TRBJ1-1; TRBD1 matches at 10 bases. V shed 5 bases, J shed 9 bases, and the junction held 6 bases outside the gene matches. Germline CDR1 reads MNHEY; CDR2 reads SVGEGT. The CDR3 length is 13 residues. CDR3: CASSGQGVHQAFF. CDR3 coding DNA: TGTGCCAGCAGTGGACAGGGGGTGCATCAAGCTTTCTTT.

The CDR3 spells CASSLGPSPSAGEQYF. For the CDR3, the DNA is TGCGCCAGCAGCTTAGGGCCCTCCCCCTCAGCGGGAGAGCAGTACTTC. The chain employs TRBV5-1 and TRBJ2-7; 7 nucleotides align to TRBD2. The J segment lost 7 bases and the V segment lost 2 bases, leaving 15 bases of the junction unmatched. CDR1 and CDR2 (germline): SGHRS, YFSETQ. The CDR3 extends over 16 amino acids.

The V call is TRBV2, the J call TRBJ1-6; D is perhaps TRBD1 (5 bases). Germline V gene lookup returns CDR1 SNHLY and CDR2 FYNNEI. This CDR3 region has 13 residues. The CDR3 is CVRGEGSGGPLHF. DNA for the CDR3: TGTGTAAGGGGTGAGGGGTCAGGAGGGCCCCTCCACTTT.

The chain recombines TRBV18 with TRBJ2-1, with 8 bases lining up with TRBD2. CDR3 size: 15 residues. Germline CDR1 KGHSH, CDR2 LQKENI. The junction had 4 bases not matched to a gene; V was cut back by 3 bases and J by 3 bases. The CDR3 here is CASSPMGLGYNEQFF. CDR3 nucleotides: TGTGCCAGCTCACCGATGGGACTAGGCTACAATGAGCAGTTCTTC.